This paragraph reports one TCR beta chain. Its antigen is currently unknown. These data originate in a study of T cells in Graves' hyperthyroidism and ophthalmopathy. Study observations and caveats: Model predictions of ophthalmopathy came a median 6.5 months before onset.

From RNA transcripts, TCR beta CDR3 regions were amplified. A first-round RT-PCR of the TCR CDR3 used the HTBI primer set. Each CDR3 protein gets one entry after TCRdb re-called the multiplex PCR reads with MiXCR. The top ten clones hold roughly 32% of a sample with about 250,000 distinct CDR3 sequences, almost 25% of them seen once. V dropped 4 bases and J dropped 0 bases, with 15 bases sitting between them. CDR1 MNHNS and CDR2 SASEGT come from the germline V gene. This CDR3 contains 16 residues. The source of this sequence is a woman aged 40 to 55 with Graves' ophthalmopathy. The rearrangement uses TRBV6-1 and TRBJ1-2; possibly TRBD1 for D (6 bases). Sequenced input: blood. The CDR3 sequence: CASSVVSGTSNYGYTF. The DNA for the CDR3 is TGTGCCAGCAGTGTCGTCTCGGGGACATCTAACTATGGCTACACCTTC.